The rows below give T cell receptor beta chains drawn from one sample of a study of T cell responses to AZD1222 COVID-19 vaccine. Profiling relied on immunoSEQ multiplex PCR, and the TCRdb table lists in-frame clones only, not all of them. The table lists some 110,000 clones, 88% of them singletons. The sample consisted of peripheral blood, taken on day 0 of AZD1222 vaccination. The receptors originated from an adult in good health. The conserved cysteine and the conserved F or W are not part of the CDR3 here. The size field is filled for only some rows; it gives once, few, many or a size class.

NA,TRBV28,ASSFGSEGEETQY
NA,TRBV4-3,ASSQDLAGGYNEQF
NA,TRBV4-1,ASSQRTRDTQY
NA,TRBV19,ASSISAVEAF
NA,TRBV19,ASRKGTENQPQH
NA,TRBV28,ASTTSGGAPDTQY
NA,TRBV5-1,ASSSPEAQSYEQY
few,TRBV10-1,ASSEGQGQPYNSPLH
NA,TRBV3-1/TRBV3-2,ASSQDQAGLNTGELF
NA,TRBV5-1,ASSLGSGGSGYT
NA,TRBV6-2/TRBV6-3,ASSPHGSGANVLT
NA,TRBV19,ASSIDRGRTDTQY
NA,TRBV19,ASWTGNTEAF